These 6 T cell receptor beta chains came from one sample sequenced in a study of cytomegalovirus exposure and HLA in healthy donors. The PCR ran on 60 Vbeta and 13 Jbeta primers. The method was immunoSEQ multiplex PCR; TCRdb's version includes in-frame clones alone and lacks a portion of them. The table for this sample gives about 170,000 clones. Sequencing was performed on PBMCs. The receptors here all came from an older woman in good health and CMV-seronegative.

The genes are TRBV6-5 and TRBJ1-5; D perhaps matches TRBD1 (6 bases). Germline values: CDR1 MNHEY, CDR2 SVGAGI. The CDR3 is 13 amino acids. Trimming removed 5 bases at V and 8 bases at J, with 13 bases between. The DNA of the CDR3 is TGTGCCAGCAGTACGACAGGCTGGGAGCCCCAGCATTTT. This gives the protein CASSTTGWEPQHF.

The rearrangement joins TRBV5-4 to TRBJ2-2, with 9 bases aligning to TRBD1. Per the germline V gene, CDR1 is SGHNT and CDR2 is YYREEE (reference sequence). This CDR3 spans 14 amino acids. Losses at the gene ends were 4 bases for V and 5 bases for J; bases not matched to a gene: 3. Here the CDR3 reads CASSAGTGTGELFF. CDR3 nucleotides: TGTGCCAGCAGCGCCGGGACAGGGACCGGGGAGCTGTTTTTT.

The chain recombines TRBV6-5 with TRBJ1-1, with 8 bases aligning to TRBD1. Germline V gene lookup returns CDR1 MNHEY and CDR2 SVGAGI. Trimming cost V 6 bases and J 1 base; bases outside gene matches: 4. The CDR3 is made up of 14 amino acids. The chain's CDR3 is CASRPGTGNTEAFF. In DNA, the CDR3 is TGTGCCAGCAGGCCCGGGACAGGGAACACTGAAGCTTTCTTT.

CDR3: CASSSYGGTEAFF. The DNA of the CDR3 is TGTGCCAGCAGCTCGTACGGGGGCACTGAAGCTTTCTTT. This chain joins TRBV7-8 and TRBJ1-1, with a tentative D call TRBD1 (5 bases). With 4 bases removed from V and 4 bases from J, the gap between germline ends came to 10 bases. Germline-derived CDR1 and CDR2 are SGHVS and FQNEAQ. The CDR3 contains 13 residues.

The chain uses TRBV27 and TRBJ1-1, with 8 bases fitting TRBD1. The germline CDR1 and CDR2 sequences are MNHEY and SMNVEV (reference sequence). The CDR3 is made up of 15 amino acids. The J segment lost 1 base and the V segment lost 4 bases, leaving 5 bases of the junction unmatched. The DNA for the CDR3 is TGTGCCAGCAGTTCAGGGGGCTGGGGGAACACTGAAGCTTTCTTT. It encodes CASSSGGWGNTEAFF.

The rearrangement joins TRBV7-8 to TRBJ2-1; 7 bases align to TRBD2. Germline V lookup: CDR1 SGHVS, CDR2 FQNEAQ. The CDR3 spans 15 residues. Trimming took 5 bases from V and 4 from J; bases not matched to a gene: 8. In DNA form, the CDR3 reads TGTGCCAGCAGCCCGTTCGGGGGGAATTACAATGAGCAGTTCTTC. Translating gives CASSPFGGNYNEQFF.